Listed below are T cell receptor beta chains from one sample, sequenced in a study of cytomegalovirus exposure and HLA in healthy donors. Profiling relied on immunoSEQ multiplex PCR, and the TCRdb table lists in-frame clones only, not all of them. The sample lists 150,000 to 200,000 clones, 80% seen once, with about 4.8% in the top ten. Sequenced input: PBMCs. The source is a man aged 25 to 40 in good health and CMV-seronegative. Both conserved end residues are trimmed from each CDR3.

j_gene	v_gene	CDR3aa
TRBJ2-2	TRBV30	AYTRRQNTGELF
TRBJ2-1	TRBV9	ASRGTANNEQF
TRBJ2-3	TRBV25-1	ASSSGAFTDTQY
-	TRBV28	AILPAGGPLGSYEQY
TRBJ1-1	TRBV6-5	ASSYLQGARAEAF
TRBJ1-4	TRBV6-5	ASSSYRDEKLF
TRBJ1-2	TRBV5-1	ASSLGPQGYNYGYT
TRBJ1-2	TRBV19	ASSIGQGSYGYT
TRBJ2-7	TRBV30	AWTRVPNEQY
TRBJ2-6	TRBV15	ATSREGRGAGANVLT
TRBJ2-7	TRBV14	ASSPGGGLEQY
TRBJ2-5	TRBV5-1	ASSLSSSPGRETQY
TRBJ2-7	TRBV6-5	ASSWGTGGSYEQY
TRBJ2-3	TRBV5-4	ASSSLKLAGSTDTQY
TRBJ1-1	TRBV28	ASSGYTEAF
TRBJ2-5	TRBV5-1	ASSPQGNQETQY
TRBJ1-5	TRBV28	ASSMGLVGRQPQH
TRBJ2-7	TRBV7-2	ASSPTSGREYEQY
TRBJ2-7	TRBV29-1	SVETSGSYEQY
TRBJ1-2	TRBV6-5	ASSYRESRDILGYT
TRBJ1-2	TRBV5-4	ASSSTGRNHYGYT
TRBJ2-7	TRBV11-1	ASSSLLGLGVDEQY
TRBJ2-7	TRBV6-5	ASRSRGTLTYEQY
TRBJ1-1	TRBV6-5	ASSGGSHTEAF
TRBJ1-5	TRBV19	ASSIPTGGVGQPQH
TRBJ2-1	TRBV7-8	ASSLEGRLAGPLEQF
TRBJ1-1	TRBV2	ASSEAGQGLSEAF
TRBJ2-3	TRBV28	ASSSLVGQY
TRBJ1-5	TRBV27	ASSSAGIQPQH
TRBJ1-3	TRBV30	AWSAVGNTIY
TRBJ2-7	TRBV5-6	ASSLTGSSEQY
TRBJ1-2	TRBV19	ASRTDPEALYGYT
TRBJ2-5	TRBV7-2	ASGSGTSRETQY
TRBJ2-7	TRBV7-9	SSSTRTGVDEQY
TRBJ1-1	TRBV5-1	ASSLSVTGNTEAF
TRBJ1-4	TRBV19	ASRQGARKLF
TRBJ2-2	TRBV6-5	ASSHSVSGGFGELF
TRBJ2-7	TRBV2	ASSVRTGGPYEQY
TRBJ1-1	TRBV11-2	ASSLAGVDTEAF
TRBJ2-5	TRBV19	ASSTQSGETQY
TRBJ2-4	TRBV4-3	ASSQDRLTSGGYLPKNIQY
TRBJ1-6	TRBV7-9	ASSFQSDNSPLH
TRBJ1-4	TRBV5-1	ASRVSTNEKLF
TRBJ2-1	TRBV6-5	ASSYGTTYNEQF
TRBJ2-5	TRBV12-1	ASSPQGRGETQY
TRBJ2-7	TRBV27	ASQSWTTYEQY
TRBJ2-7	TRBV7-9	ASSATSGRVGEQY